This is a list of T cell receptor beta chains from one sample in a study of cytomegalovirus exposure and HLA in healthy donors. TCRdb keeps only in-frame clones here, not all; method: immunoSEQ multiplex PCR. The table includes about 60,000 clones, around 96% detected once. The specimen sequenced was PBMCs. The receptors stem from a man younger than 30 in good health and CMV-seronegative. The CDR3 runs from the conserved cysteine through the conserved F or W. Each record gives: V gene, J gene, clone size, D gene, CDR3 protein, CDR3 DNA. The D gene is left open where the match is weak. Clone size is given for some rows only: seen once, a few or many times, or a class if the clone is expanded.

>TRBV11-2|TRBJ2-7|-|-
CASSLREAPYEQYF
TGTGCCAGCAGCTTGAGGGAGGCCCCCTACGAGCAGTACTTC
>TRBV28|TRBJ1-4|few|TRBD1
CASSLAGQGGKLFF
TGTGCCAGCAGTTTAGCGGGACAGGGGGGCAAACTGTTTTTT
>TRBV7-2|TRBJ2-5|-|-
CASSLVAYSKETQYF
TGTGCCAGCAGCTTAGTAGCGTACTCTAAAGAGACCCAGTACTTC
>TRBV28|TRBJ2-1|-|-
CASTPGTASYNEQFF
TGTGCCAGCACCCCAGGGACTGCTTCCTACAATGAGCAGTTCTTC
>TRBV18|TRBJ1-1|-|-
CASSRQMNTEAFF
TGTGCCAGCTCACGACAGATGAACACTGAAGCTTTCTTT
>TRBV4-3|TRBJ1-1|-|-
CASSPRGNTEAFF
TGCGCCAGCAGCCCCCGGGGGAACACTGAAGCTTTCTTT
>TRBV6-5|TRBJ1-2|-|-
CASSYSMGSYGYTF
TGTGCCAGCAGTTACTCGATGGGGAGCTATGGCTACACCTTC
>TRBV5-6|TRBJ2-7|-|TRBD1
CASSTGQGGYEQYF
TGTGCCAGCAGCACGGGACAGGGGGGTTACGAGCAGTACTTC
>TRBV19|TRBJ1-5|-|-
CASSIGLSNQPQHF
TGTGCCAGTAGTATAGGACTTAGCAATCAGCCCCAGCATTTT
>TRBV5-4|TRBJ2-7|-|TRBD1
CASSLGTDGYEQYF
TGTGCCAGCAGCTTAGGGACAGATGGCTACGAGCAGTACTTC
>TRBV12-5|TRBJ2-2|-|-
CASGLTSGLTANTGELFF
TGTGCTAGTGGTTTGACTTCCGGACTTACCGCGAACACCGGGGAGCTGTTTTTT
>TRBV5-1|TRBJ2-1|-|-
CASSAAANYNEQFF
TGCGCCAGCAGCGCTGCGGCAAACTACAATGAGCAGTTCTTC
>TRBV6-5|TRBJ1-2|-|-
CASSRQSDYGYTF
TGTGCCAGCAGTCGACAGTCAGATTATGGCTACACCTTC
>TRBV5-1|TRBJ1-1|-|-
CASSPYGDTEAFF
TGCGCCAGCAGCCCGTACGGGGACACTGAAGCTTTCTTT
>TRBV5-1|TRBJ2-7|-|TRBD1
CASSLDRTTYEQYF
TGCGCCAGCAGTCTGGACAGGACGACCTACGAGCAGTACTTC
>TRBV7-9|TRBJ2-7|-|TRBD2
CASSPGRGEAYEQYF
TGTGCCAGCAGCCCAGGACGGGGGGAAGCCTACGAGCAGTACTTC
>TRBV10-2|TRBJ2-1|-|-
CASSERESYNEQFF
TGCGCCAGCAGTGAGCGGGAGTCCTACAATGAGCAGTTCTTC
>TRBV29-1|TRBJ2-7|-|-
CSVQWTGRDEQYF
TGCAGCGTTCAATGGACAGGGAGGGACGAGCAGTACTTC
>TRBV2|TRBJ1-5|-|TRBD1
CASSGTGTQPQHF
TGTGCCAGCAGTGGGACAGGGACTCAGCCCCAGCATTTT
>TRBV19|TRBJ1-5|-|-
CASSKQGSQPQHF
TGTGCCAGTAGCAAACAGGGTAGCCAGCCCCAGCATTTT
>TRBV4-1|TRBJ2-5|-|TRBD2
CASSQETSEETQYF
TGCGCCAGCAGCCAAGAAACTAGCGAAGAGACCCAGTACTTC
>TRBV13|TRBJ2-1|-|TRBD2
CASSPRGGDNNEQFF
TGTGCCAGCAGCCCCCGGGGGGGGGACAACAATGAGCAGTTCTTC
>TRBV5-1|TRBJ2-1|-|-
CASGPQGLGEQFF
TGCGCCAGCGGACCGCAGGGTCTCGGTGAGCAGTTCTTC
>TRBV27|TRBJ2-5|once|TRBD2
CASSLGGVETQYF
TGTGCCAGCAGTCTCGGGGGGGTAGAGACCCAGTACTTC
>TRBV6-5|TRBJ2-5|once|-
CASSFRGWETQYF
TGTGCCAGCAGTTTCAGGGGTTGGGAGACCCAGTACTTC
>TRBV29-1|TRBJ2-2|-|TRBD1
CSAGTRGSGELFF
TGCAGCGCCGGGACCAGGGGGAGCGGGGAGCTGTTTTTT
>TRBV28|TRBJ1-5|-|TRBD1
CASSWSGGDQPQHF
TGTGCCAGCAGTTGGTCAGGGGGCGATCAGCCCCAGCATTTT
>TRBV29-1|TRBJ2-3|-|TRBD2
CSVETSGTDTQYF
TGCAGCGTTGAGACTAGCGGCACAGATACGCAGTATTTT
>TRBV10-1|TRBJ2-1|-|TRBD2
CASSELSGTKTYNEQFF
TGCGCCAGCAGTGAGCTTAGCGGGACCAAGACCTACAATGAGCAGTTCTTC
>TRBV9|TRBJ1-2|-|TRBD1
CASSVGTGALNYGYTF
TGTGCCAGCAGCGTAGGTACAGGGGCATTGAACTATGGCTACACCTTC
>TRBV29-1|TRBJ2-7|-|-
CSVDSEGAYEQYF
TGCAGCGTTGATTCGGAGGGTGCCTACGAGCAGTACTTC
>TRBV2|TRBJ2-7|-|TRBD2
CASSEGTSGDYEQYF
TGTGCCAGCAGTGAAGGCACTAGCGGCGACTACGAGCAGTACTTC
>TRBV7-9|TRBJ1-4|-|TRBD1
CASSSTGGAGEKLFF
TGTGCCAGCAGCTCCACAGGGGGCGCGGGAGAAAAACTGTTTTTT
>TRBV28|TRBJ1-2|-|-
CASSPRERQDGYTF
TGTGCCAGCTCTCCGAGGGAAAGACAAGATGGCTACACCTTC
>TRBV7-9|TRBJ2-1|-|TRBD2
CASSDGLAGRKYNEQFF
TGTGCCAGCAGCGATGGACTAGCGGGGAGGAAATACAATGAGCAGTTCTTC
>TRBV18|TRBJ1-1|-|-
CASSPVAALNTEAFF
TGTGCCAGCTCACCAGTAGCTGCCTTGAACACTGAAGCTTTCTTT
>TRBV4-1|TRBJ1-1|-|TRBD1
CASSRGDRTMLGAEAFF
TGCGCCAGCAGCCGTGGGGACAGGACAATGCTGGGCGCTGAAGCTTTCTTT
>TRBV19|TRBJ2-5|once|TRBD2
CASSIEGSGIQETQYF
TGTGCCAGTAGTATAGAAGGTAGCGGGATTCAAGAGACCCAGTACTTC
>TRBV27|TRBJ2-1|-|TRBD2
CASRTGTTLDNEQFF
TGTGCCAGCAGAACCGGGACTACCTTGGATAATGAGCAGTTCTTC
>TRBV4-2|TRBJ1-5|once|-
CASSPRQGNQPQHF
TGTGCCAGCAGTCCCCGACAGGGCAATCAGCCCCAGCATTTT
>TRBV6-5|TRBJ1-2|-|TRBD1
CASSPDRGYGYTF
TGTGCCAGCAGTCCCGACAGGGGGTATGGCTACACCTTC
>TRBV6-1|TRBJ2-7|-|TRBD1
CASSRAGQDAYEQYF
TGTGCCAGCAGCCGTGCGGGACAGGACGCCTACGAGCAGTACTTC
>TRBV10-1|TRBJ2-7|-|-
CASSGQGVDEQYF
TGCGCCAGCAGTGGGCAGGGTGTTGACGAGCAGTACTTC
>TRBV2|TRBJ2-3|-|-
CASSEAPPSAGDTQYF
TGTGCCAGCAGTGAAGCTCCCCCTAGCGCTGGGGATACGCAGTATTTT